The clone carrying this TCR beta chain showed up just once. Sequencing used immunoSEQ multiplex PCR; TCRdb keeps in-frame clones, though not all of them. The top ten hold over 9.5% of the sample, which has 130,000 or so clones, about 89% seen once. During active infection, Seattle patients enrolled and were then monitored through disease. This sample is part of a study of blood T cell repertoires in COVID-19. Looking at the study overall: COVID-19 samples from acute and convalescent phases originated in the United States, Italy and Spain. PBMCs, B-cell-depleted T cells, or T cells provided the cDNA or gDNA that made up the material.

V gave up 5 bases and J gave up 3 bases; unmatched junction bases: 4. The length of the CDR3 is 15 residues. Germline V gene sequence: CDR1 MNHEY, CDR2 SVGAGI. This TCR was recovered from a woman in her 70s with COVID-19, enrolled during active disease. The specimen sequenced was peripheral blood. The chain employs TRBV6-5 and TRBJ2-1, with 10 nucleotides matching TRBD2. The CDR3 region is CASSKLAGNYNEQFF. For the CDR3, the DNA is TGTGCCAGCAGTAAACTAGCGGGGAACTACAATGAGCAGTTCTTC.